These 4 T cell receptor beta chains were sequenced from one sample in a study of T cells after yellow fever vaccination. TCRdb re-called the 5' RACE reads with MiXCR, one entry per CDR3 protein. Counted here are under 550,000 distinct CDR3 sequences, roughly a fifth occurring once; the ten biggest clones make up about 17%. The input for sequencing was PBMCs, taken 21 days after the first yellow fever vaccination. The receptors stem from a man aged 18 to 29 who received the YFV17D yellow fever vaccine.

This clonotype has only a few counts. The chain recombines TRBV7-2 with TRBJ2-2, with 8 bases fitting TRBD2. This CDR3 is 17 amino acids long. Germline assignment: CDR1 SGHTA and CDR2 FQGNSA. The ends lost 3 bases at V and 5 bases at J; junction bases unmatched: 11. CDR3 sequence (DNA): TGTGCCAGCAGCTTTCGCGGGGGGATCCTGAGGACCGGGGAGCTGTTTTTT. Residues: CASSFRGGILRTGELFF.

The J gene is TRBJ2-3, the V gene TRBV20-1; D is unresolved. The V end lost 3 bases, the J end lost 0 bases, and 10 bases lay between the germline ends. Germline CDR1 DFQATT, CDR2 SNEGSKA (reference sequence). The CDR3 has 14 amino acids. DNA of the CDR3: TGCAGTGCTAGTCGGGCGGCTAGCACAGATACGCAGTATTTT. Translating gives CSASRAASTDTQYF.

This clonotype was seen a few times. This rearrangement joins TRBV7-2 to TRBJ1-1, with D uncertain. The CDR3 has 12 residues. From germline, CDR1 is SGHTA and CDR2 FQGNSA. V was shortened by 1 base and J by 11 bases, with 11 bases between the two germline ends. The CDR3 DNA follows: TGTGCCAGCAGCTTAGAAGGAGGGTTGGCTTTCTTT. Protein product: CASSLEGGLAFF. Variable domain in full (rest from reference TRBV7-2 and TRBJ1-1): GAGVSQSPSNKVTEKGKDVELRCDPISGHTALYWYRQSLGQGLEFLIYFQGNSAPDKSGLPSDRFSAERTGGSVSTLTIQRTQQEDSAVYLCASSLEGGLAFFGQGTRLTVV.

The V call is TRBV20-1, the J call TRBJ1-6, with unresolved D. Germline CDR1 reads DFQATT; CDR2 reads SNEGSKA (reference sequence). V dropped 4 bases and J dropped 14 bases, with 21 bases sitting between them. The CDR3 contains 14 residues. CDR3 residues: CSATRDGEGRALHF. The CDR3 DNA reads as TGCAGTGCTACCCGGGATGGGGAGGGCAGAGCCCTCCACTTT.